This is a list of T cell receptor beta chains from one sample in a study of cytomegalovirus exposure and HLA in healthy donors. Here immunoSEQ multiplex PCR was the method, and the copy in TCRdb shows in-frame clones only, minus some. The data show 150,000 or so clones, about 84% seen once. Sequencing used PBMCs. The receptors derive from a woman between 35 and 50 years old in good health and CMV-seropositive. The CDR3 runs from the conserved cysteine through the conserved F or W. D genes are given only for firm matches. A row's size may be missing; if present it is once, few, many or a size class.

j_call: TRBJ2-3
clone_size: .
v_call: TRBV5-6
d_call: TRBD2
cdr3_nt: TGTGCCAGCACCTGGTGGCTAGCGGATCCTTCTAGCACAGATACGCAGTATTTT
cdr3_aa: CASTWWLADPSSTDTQYF

j_call: TRBJ2-2
clone_size: .
v_call: TRBV19
d_call: .
cdr3_nt: TGTGCCACCGCGGATTTGGGCAGGGCCGGGGAGCTGTTTTTT
cdr3_aa: CATADLGRAGELFF

j_call: TRBJ1-4
clone_size: .
v_call: TRBV2
d_call: .
cdr3_nt: TGTGCCAGCAGGGACCGACCGGACTTCCAGGGGCTGTTTTTT
cdr3_aa: CASRDRPDFQGLFF

j_call: TRBJ2-3
clone_size: .
v_call: TRBV6-6
d_call: TRBD1
cdr3_nt: TGTGCCAGCAGTACAGGGGGCTCAACAGATACGCAGTATTTT
cdr3_aa: CASSTGGSTDTQYF

j_call: TRBJ2-3
clone_size: .
v_call: TRBV6-6
d_call: TRBD1
cdr3_nt: TGTGCCAGCAGTACCACCGGGACAGGGCCTTCAGATACGCAGTATTTT
cdr3_aa: CASSTTGTGPSDTQYF

j_call: TRBJ1-1
clone_size: .
v_call: TRBV29-1
d_call: .
cdr3_nt: TGCAGCGTTGAAGATCCATTAGCCAGTGGTACTGAAGCTTTCTTT
cdr3_aa: CSVEDPLASGTEAFF

j_call: TRBJ2-7
clone_size: .
v_call: TRBV19
d_call: TRBD2
cdr3_nt: TGTGCCAGTCGGACTAGCGGGAGTTACGAGCAGTACTTC
cdr3_aa: CASRTSGSYEQYF

j_call: TRBJ1-2
clone_size: .
v_call: TRBV2
d_call: TRBD1
cdr3_nt: TGTGCCAGCAGGCACAGGGGGAATAACTATGGCTACACCTTC
cdr3_aa: CASRHRGNNYGYTF

j_call: TRBJ2-1
clone_size: .
v_call: TRBV15
d_call: TRBD2
cdr3_nt: TGTGCCACCAGGGACGGGACTAGCGGGAACTACAATGAGCAGTTCTTC
cdr3_aa: CATRDGTSGNYNEQFF

j_call: TRBJ1-5
clone_size: .
v_call: TRBV18
d_call: TRBD1
cdr3_nt: TGTGCCAGCTCAGGGGACAGGGAAAGGATGGGCAATCAGCCCCAGCATTTT
cdr3_aa: CASSGDRERMGNQPQHF

j_call: TRBJ2-5
clone_size: few
v_call: TRBV5-5
d_call: .
cdr3_nt: TGTGCCAGCAGCCCGGGTGAGACCTGGGAGACCCAGTACTTC
cdr3_aa: CASSPGETWETQYF

j_call: TRBJ1-2
clone_size: .
v_call: TRBV2
d_call: .
cdr3_nt: TGTGCCAGCAGTGAAGCGCTTCCGAGACTTACAAACTATGGCTACACCTTC
cdr3_aa: CASSEALPRLTNYGYTF

j_call: TRBJ2-6
clone_size: .
v_call: TRBV6-5
d_call: .
cdr3_nt: TGTGCCAGCAGACCCAGGGTGGCTGGGGCCAACGTCCTGACTTTC
cdr3_aa: CASRPRVAGANVLTF

j_call: TRBJ2-5
clone_size: .
v_call: TRBV29-1
d_call: .
cdr3_nt: TGCAGCGTTGAAACGCCCTACCGGGAGACCCAGTACTTC
cdr3_aa: CSVETPYRETQYF

j_call: TRBJ2-2
clone_size: .
v_call: TRBV15
d_call: TRBD2
cdr3_nt: TGTGCCACCAGCAGAGATGAGCTAGCGGGAGGTGGCGGGGAGCTGTTTTTT
cdr3_aa: CATSRDELAGGGGELFF

j_call: TRBJ1-2
clone_size: .
v_call: TRBV30
d_call: TRBD1
cdr3_nt: TGTGCCTGGCAGACAGGGAATTATGGCTACACCTTC
cdr3_aa: CAWQTGNYGYTF